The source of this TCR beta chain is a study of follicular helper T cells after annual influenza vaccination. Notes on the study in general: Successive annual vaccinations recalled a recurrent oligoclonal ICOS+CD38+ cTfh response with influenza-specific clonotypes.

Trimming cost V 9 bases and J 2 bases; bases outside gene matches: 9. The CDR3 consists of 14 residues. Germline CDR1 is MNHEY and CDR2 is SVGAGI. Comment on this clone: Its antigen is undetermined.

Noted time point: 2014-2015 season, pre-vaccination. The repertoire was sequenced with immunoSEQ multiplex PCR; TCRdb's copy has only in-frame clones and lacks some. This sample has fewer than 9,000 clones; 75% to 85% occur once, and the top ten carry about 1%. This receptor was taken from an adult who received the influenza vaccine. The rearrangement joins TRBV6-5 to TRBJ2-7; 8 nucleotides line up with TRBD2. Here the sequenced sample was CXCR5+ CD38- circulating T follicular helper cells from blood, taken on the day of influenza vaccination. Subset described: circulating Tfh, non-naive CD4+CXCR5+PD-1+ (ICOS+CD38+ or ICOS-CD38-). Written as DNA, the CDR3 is TGTGCCAGTGGGAGACGGGGGGGCACCTACGAGCAGTACTTC. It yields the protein CASGRRGGTYEQYF.